This is a list of T cell receptor beta chains from one sample in a study of T-cell reconstitution after alpha-beta-depleted transplantation in children. A single record per CDR3 protein comes from TCRdb applying MiXCR to the PCR reads. There are hundreds of thousands of distinct CDR3 sequences in the sample; about 10% occur only once, and around 2% lies in the top ten. Source: PBMCs, taken before TCRalphabeta/CD19-depleted stem cell transplant. These receptors all stem from a child aged 2 to 9 with inherited bone marrow failure, due to receive a stem cell transplant. The CDR3 runs from the conserved cysteine through the conserved F or W. The D gene is left open where the match is weak. Clone size is not always given. Where it is, it says once, few, many or a class for expanded clones.

>TRBJ2-1|TRBV7-9|TRBD2|many
TGTGCCAGCAGCTTAGAGGGCGGACTAGCGCGTTATGGGGATGAGCAGTTCTTC
CASSLEGGLARYGDEQFF
>TRBJ2-7|TRBV6-1|-|-
TGTGCCAGCAGTACCATCACTCGCTACGAGCAGTACTTC
CASSTITRYEQYF
>TRBJ1-2|TRBV20-1|-|many
TGCAGTGCTAGACCCTTGACTAGAAACGTCCTCTATGGCTACACCTTC
CSARPLTRNVLYGYTF
>TRBJ2-2|TRBV24-1|-|many
TGTGCCACCTCGGGGAAATCCACCGGGGAGCTGTTTTTT
CATSGKSTGELFF
>TRBJ2-7|TRBV27|TRBD1|many
TGTGCCAGCAGTTTAGTCTCTGGGGACAGGGGCAACGAGCAGTACTTC
CASSLVSGDRGNEQYF
>TRBJ2-4|TRBV14|-|many
TGTGCCAGCAGCCTTCTTCTAGGAGGCATTCAGCACTTC
CASSLLLGGIQHF
>TRBJ1-4|TRBV4-1|-|many
TGCGCCAGCAGCCAGGACCCCATTTGGGCTAATGAAAAACTGTTTTTT
CASSQDPIWANEKLFF
>TRBJ2-2|TRBV20-1|TRBD2|-
TGCTGTGCTAGAGTGCCTAGCGGGAGGACTAACACCGGGGAGCTGTTTTTT
CCARVPSGRTNTGELFF
>TRBJ2-1|TRBV4-1|TRBD2|many
TGCGCCAGCAGCGGGCGGCTGGCGGGAGGGGGCCACAATGAGCAGTTCTTC
CASSGRLAGGGHNEQFF
>TRBJ2-1|TRBV6-1|TRBD1|many
TGTGCCAGCAGGGGACAGGGGATCAATGAGCAGTTCTTC
CASRGQGINEQFF
>TRBJ2-3|TRBV6-6|TRBD1|many
TGTGCCAGCAGTTACCTGGACAGGGTCACAGATACGCAGTATTTT
CASSYLDRVTDTQYF
>TRBJ2-5|TRBV6-1|TRBD2|few
TGTGCCAGCAGTGCGCCCCCTGGGGTAGCGGGAGGGCCCCAAGAGACCCAGTACTTC
CASSAPPGVAGGPQETQYF
>TRBJ2-1|TRBV20-1|TRBD2|-
TGCAGTGCGAACGGACTAGCGGCCTACAATGAGCAGTTCTTC
CSANGLAAYNEQFF
>TRBJ1-5|TRBV20-1|-|many
TGCAGTGCTAGAGATCGGGGGGGGGATTGGCAGCCCCAGCATTTT
CSARDRGGDWQPQHF
>TRBJ2-7|TRBV6-1|-|many
TGTGCCATCAGTGAAGCGACTAGTATTCCCCTAAACTCCTACGAGCAGTACTTC
CAISEATSIPLNSYEQYF
>TRBJ2-1|TRBV4-1|TRBD2|few
TGCGCCAGCAGCCAATCCTCTCTAGCGGGGAACAATGAGCAGTTCTTC
CASSQSSLAGNNEQFF
>TRBJ2-7|TRBV27|-|many
TGTGCCAGCAGTTTTTATCCAGGGACCCACGAGCAGTACTTC
CASSFYPGTHEQYF
>TRBJ2-2|TRBV4-3|TRBD2|-
TGCGCCAGCACCCTCGAACCGGGACTAGCGGGGTCCACCGGGGAGCTGTTTTTT
CASTLEPGLAGSTGELFF
>TRBJ2-6|TRBV27|-|few
TGTGCCAGCAGTGTCACTGGGGCCAACGTCCTGACTTTC
CASSVTGANVLTF
>TRBJ2-3|TRBV20-1|-|-
TGCAGTGCCGCCCTCGCGGGAAGCTATACGCAGTATTTT
CSAALAGSYTQYF
>TRBJ2-1|TRBV4-3|-|-
TGCGCCAGCAGCCTGGACCGTGCCCGGCAATCCTACAATGAGCAGTTCTTC
CASSLDRARQSYNEQFF
>TRBJ1-3|TRBV7-2|-|few
TGTGCCAGCAGCTTCCTCGGGGTATCTGGAAACACCATATATTTT
CASSFLGVSGNTIYF
>TRBJ1-5|TRBV20-1|-|many
TGCAGTGCCAGTGGGGAGTGGGGAAATCAGCCCCAGCATTTT
CSASGEWGNQPQHF
>TRBJ2-7|TRBV27|-|many
TGTGCCAGCAGTTTCACCGGGACACCCTACGAGCAGTACTTC
CASSFTGTPYEQYF
>TRBJ2-1|TRBV14|TRBD1|few
TGTGCCAGCAGCCAAGATCAGGGGGTACCGCAGTTCTTC
CASSQDQGVPQFF
>TRBJ1-2|TRBV5-1|-|many
TGCGCCAGCAGCCGGGGGCAATTGGATGGCTACACCTTC
CASSRGQLDGYTF
>TRBJ2-3|TRBV10-3|-|many
TGTGCCATCAGTGTTGACACAGATACGCAGTATTTT
CAISVDTDTQYF
>TRBJ2-5|TRBV27|-|many
TGTGCCAGCAGTTCACCGGCCCCACAAGAGACCCAGTACTTC
CASSSPAPQETQYF
>TRBJ2-6|TRBV5-1|-|few
TGCGCCAGCAGCTTTCTTGCTGGGGCCAACGTCCTGACTTTC
CASSFLAGANVLTF
>TRBJ1-2|TRBV7-9|-|many
TGTGCCAGCAGCTTAGGGTCCGGGACCTATGGCTACACCTTC
CASSLGSGTYGYTF
>TRBJ2-1|TRBV28|-|many
TGTGCCAGCAGTTTGTTCGGGGCATGGTACAATGAGCAGTTCTTC
CASSLFGAWYNEQFF
>TRBJ2-3|TRBV27|-|-
TGTGCCAGCAGTTTATTGGGCAAGTTGGGCACAGATACGCAGTATTTT
CASSLLGKLGTDTQYF
>TRBJ1-1|TRBV19|-|few
TGTGCCAGTAGTAAGGGGATTGAAGCTTTCTTT
CASSKGIEAFF
>TRBJ2-1|TRBV12-3/TRBV12-4|TRBD2|few
TGTGCCAGCAGGTTGGGGGGGAAACCCAATGAGCAGTTCTTC
CASRLGGKPNEQFF
>TRBJ1-2|TRBV7-2|-|many
TGTGCCAGCAGCTACCGACACTTTCAGGCCTATGGCTACACCTTC
CASSYRHFQAYGYTF
>TRBJ2-1|TRBV29-1|TRBD2|-
TGCAGCGTTGGTAGCGGGTACAATGAGCAGTTCTTC
CSVGSGYNEQFF
>TRBJ1-5|TRBV6-2/TRBV6-3|-|many
TGTGCCAGCAGTTTCAGGGTTCAGCCCCAGCATTTT
CASSFRVQPQHF
>TRBJ2-1|TRBV27|TRBD2|-
TGTGCCAGCAGCATTTGGGGGAGGGGATCCTACAATGACCAGTTCTTC
CASSIWGRGSYNDQFF
>TRBJ2-7|TRBV15|-|-
TGTGCCACCAGCAGCTTCAGGGAGGCCCACGAGCAGTACTTC
CATSSFREAHEQYF
>TRBJ2-2|TRBV7-8|-|many
TGTGCCAGCATGAACGGGGAGCTGTTTTTT
CASMNGELFF
>TRBJ2-7|TRBV11-2|TRBD1|-
TGTGCCATCAGCCCCGGGACAGGAACCTACGAGCAGTACTTC
CAISPGTGTYEQYF
>TRBJ1-5|TRBV27|-|-
TGTGCCAGCAGGCTCGATACAGATCAGCCCCAGCATTTT
CASRLDTDQPQHF
>TRBJ2-1|TRBV12-3/TRBV12-4|TRBD1|-
TGTGCCAGCAGTTTCAGGGACAGGGGGATTGATGAGCAGTTCTTC
CASSFRDRGIDEQFF
>TRBJ2-3|TRBV6-4|TRBD2|-
TGTGCCAGCAGTGCCTCCGGGACTAGCGGTCCTCAGGGGTATAGCACAGATACGCAGTATTTT
CASSASGTSGPQGYSTDTQYF
>TRBJ2-5|TRBV11-2|TRBD1|many
TGTGCCAGCAGCCCTCGACAGGGCAGGGAGACCCAGTACTTC
CASSPRQGRETQYF
>TRBJ2-7|TRBV7-2|TRBD2|few
TGTGCCAGCAGCTTAGCAACTAGCGCTCCTTCCTACGAGCAGTACTTC
CASSLATSAPSYEQYF